One and the same sample provided the 19 T cell receptor beta chains below, sequenced in a study of cytomegalovirus exposure and HLA in healthy donors. Both 60 Vbeta primers and 13 Jbeta primers went into the PCR. The method was immunoSEQ multiplex PCR; TCRdb's version includes in-frame clones alone and lacks a portion of them. This repertoire shows 85,000 to 130,000 clones, approximately 80% found once; its top ten account for roughly 1.6%. Specimen: PBMCs. These receptors were obtained from a man over 45 in good health and CMV-seronegative.

V and J are TRBV19 and TRBJ2-5, with D possibly matching TRBD2 (6 bases). Germline CDR1 reads LNHDA; CDR2 reads SQIVND (reference sequence). CDR3 size: 22 residues. The V gene lost 4 bases and the J gene lost 0 bases, with 33 bases spanning the gap. The CDR3 region is CASSNLRAGNPTSNQYQETQYF. CDR3 sequence (DNA): TGTGCCAGTAGTAACCTCAGGGCGGGGAACCCAACTTCAAACCAGTACCAAGAGACCCAGTACTTC.

The CDR3, as DNA: TGTGCCACCAGCAGAGATCTCCTAGCTGCAAGCAATGAGCAGTTCTTC. It yields the protein CATSRDLLAASNEQFF. This rearrangement joins TRBV15 to TRBJ2-1; D is perhaps TRBD2 (5 bases). Germline V gene sequence: CDR1 LNHNV, CDR2 YYDKDF (reference sequence). The CDR3 has 16 residues. V was trimmed by 0 bases and J by 6 bases, leaving 15 bases between them.

This CDR3 is CASSLGQLGNTIYF. Here the CDR3 DNA reads TGTGCCAGCAGCTTGGGACAGTTAGGAAACACCATATATTTT. This chain connects TRBV7-9 to TRBJ1-3, with 7 bases identical to TRBD1. Germline V gives CDR1 SEHNR, CDR2 FQNEAQ (reference sequence). V lost 3 bases to trimming and J lost 4 bases; unmatched junction nucleotides: 3. The CDR3 covers 14 residues.

The J gene is TRBJ2-7, the V gene TRBV11-2; D uncertain. Germline V gene lookup returns CDR1 SGHAT and CDR2 FQNNGV. This CDR3 region has 12 residues. The V end was cut by 5 bases, the J end by 9 bases, with 14 bases between. In nucleotides, the CDR3 is TGTGCCAGCAGCCAACCCCCTCGCGGGCAGTACGTC. Its translation: CASSQPPRGQYV.

The gene calls are TRBV5-3 and TRBJ1-6; TRBD1 agrees at 10 bases. TRBV5-3 qualifies as an ORF whose function is uncertain. V trimming: 2 bases; J trimming: 8 bases; junction bases outside the gene matches: 19. CDR3 length equals 20 residues. CDR3 DNA: TGTGCCAGAAGCTTTCCCGGGACAGGGGTGACCTTTTTTCGTGATTCACCCCTCCACTTT. This codes for CARSFPGTGVTFFRDSPLHF.

V gene TRBV19 combines with J gene TRBJ2-3; maybe TRBD2 (6 bases). The V and J ends lost 5 bases and 2 bases respectively, with 20 bases between them. This CDR3 comprises 17 residues. Germline CDR1 and CDR2: LNHDA and SQIVND (reference sequence). CDR3 bases: TGTGCCAGTAGTGTACTTCTAGCGCGGACCCCCACAGATACGCAGTATTTT. Translated, it gives CASSVLLARTPTDTQYF.

This clone has only a few counts. The gene calls are TRBV11-3 and TRBJ2-5, with 8 bases lining up with TRBD1. The V gene end was trimmed by 4 bases and the J gene end by 3 bases; junction bases not matched to a gene: 4. Per germline, CDR1 SGHNT and CDR2 YENEEA. CDR3 length equals 14 residues. CDR3 nucleotides: TGTGCCAGCAGCTCAGGGGGCGGTAAAGAGACCCAGTACTTC. Translating it yields CASSSGGGKETQYF.

The gene calls are TRBV6-5 and TRBJ1-1, with D possibly being TRBD1 (5 bases). The germline CDR1 and CDR2 sequences are MNHEY and SVGAGI. Trimming stripped 5 bases from V and 6 bases from J, with 16 bases between. There are 14 residues in the CDR3. CDR3 sequence: CASSQPGWGAEAFF. CDR3 bases: TGTGCCAGCAGTCAGCCGGGCTGGGGGGCTGAAGCTTTCTTT.

The J gene is TRBJ2-7, the V gene TRBV18; 14 nucleotides agree with TRBD2. Germline loops: CDR1 KGHSH, CDR2 LQKENI. This CDR3 region has 16 residues. Trimming took 1 base from V and 3 from J; bases not matched to a gene: 2. The CDR3 is CASSPRTSGGFYEQYF. DNA for the CDR3: TGTGCCAGCTCACCACGGACTAGCGGGGGGTTCTACGAGCAGTACTTC.

This clone was detected only a few times. This chain uses TRBV7-8 with TRBJ1-6, with D perhaps TRBD1 (5 bases). This CDR3 region has 13 residues. From germline, CDR1 is SGHVS and CDR2 FQNEAQ. V shed 5 bases and J shed 10 bases, with 12 bases lying between them. The CDR3, as DNA: TGTGCCAGCAGCCCAGGACATGTATCACCCCTCCACTTT. Translated, it gives CASSPGHVSPLHF.

The chain recombines TRBV15 with TRBJ1-6; D not certain. With 4 bases removed from V and 8 bases from J, the gap between germline ends came to 9 bases. From germline, CDR1 is LNHNV and CDR2 YYDKDF (reference sequence). CDR3 length: 13 amino acids. CDR3 loop: CATSIYSDSPLHF. The CDR3 DNA reads TGTGCCACCAGCATATACTCGGATTCACCCCTCCACTTT.

CDR3 residues: CASSLLGTGHEQYV. Written as DNA, the CDR3 is TGCGCCAGCAGCTTGCTTGGGACAGGCCACGAGCAGTACGTC. The chain uses TRBV5-1 and TRBJ2-7, with TRBD1 matching over 8 bases. The CDR3 spans 14 residues. CDR1 and CDR2 from the germline V gene are SGHRS and YFSETQ. V lost 1 base and J lost 5; bases outside the gene matches: 5.

The chain uses TRBV9 and TRBJ1-1, with D possibly TRBD1 on 5 matching bases. Germline V gene sequence: CDR1 SGDLS, CDR2 YYNGEE. CDR3 size: 17 residues. V dropped 0 bases and J dropped 2 bases, with 17 bases sitting between them. The CDR3 loop reads CASSVEILGRTNTEAFF. CDR3 DNA sequence: TGTGCCAGCAGCGTAGAAATTCTGGGGCGGACCAACACTGAAGCTTTCTTT.

The chain joins TRBV30 to TRBJ1-5, with 8 positions matching TRBD1. With 3 bases clipped from V and 11 bases from J, the junction kept 9 bases outside the gene matches. CDR1 is GTSNPN and CDR2 is SVGIG in the germline V gene (reference sequence). The CDR3 has 13 amino acids. CDR3 bases: TGTGCCTGGAGGGGGACAGGACCCGGAGCCCAGCATTTT. It specifies CAWRGTGPGAQHF.

This clone was counted between two and nine times. V gene TRBV7-9 combines with J gene TRBJ1-5, with D possibly TRBD1 on 5 matching bases. This CDR3 region has 18 residues. Germline-derived CDR1 and CDR2 are SEHNR and FQNEAQ (reference sequence). V was shortened by 4 bases and J by 1 base, with 20 bases between the two germline ends. This CDR3 is CASSSWALGVDSNQPQHF. Here the CDR3 DNA reads TGTGCCAGCAGCTCCTGGGCCCTAGGGGTTGACAGCAATCAGCCCCAGCATTTT.

This chain joins TRBV19 and TRBJ1-5; D is ambiguous. The CDR3 is 16 amino acids. V shed 2 bases and J shed 1 base, with 12 bases lying between them. Germline CDR1 and CDR2: LNHDA and SQIVND (reference sequence). In DNA, the CDR3 is TGTGCCAGTAGTATAATAGGAGGGAGAAGCAATCAGCCCCAGCATTTT. This encodes CASSIIGGRSNQPQHF.

The genes are TRBV4-1 and TRBJ2-2; the match to TRBD2 covers 7 bases. The trim removed 0 bases at V and 0 bases at J, leaving 4 bases unmatched. This CDR3 region has 17 residues. The germline V gene encodes CDR1 MGHRA and CDR2 YSYEKL. Here the CDR3 DNA reads TGCGCCAGCAGCCAAGATATTGCGGGGGCGAACACCGGGGAGCTGTTTTTT. As protein: CASSQDIAGANTGELFF.

In its sample, this clone was seen once. This chain uses TRBV27 with TRBJ1-1; no firm D call. Per the germline V gene, CDR1 is MNHEY and CDR2 is SMNVEV (reference sequence). CDR3 length: 14 amino acids. V was trimmed by 8 bases and J by 1 base, leaving 14 bases between them. The chain's CDR3 is CASSRSQANTEAFF. CDR3 sequence (DNA): TGTGCCAGCTCCCGCTCCCAGGCGAACACTGAAGCTTTCTTT.

The rearrangement uses TRBV5-1 and TRBJ2-6; TRBD2 is a possible D gene (5 bases). The CDR3 is 16 residues long. Germline-derived CDR1 and CDR2 are SGHRS and YFSETQ. Trimming pared 4 bases from V and 1 base from J, leaving 12 bases between. The CDR3 sequence: CASSIPSGSGANVLTF. CDR3 sequence (DNA): TGCGCCAGCAGCATCCCTTCGGGGTCTGGGGCCAACGTCCTGACTTTC.